This TCR beta chain comes out of a study of cytomegalovirus exposure and HLA in healthy donors. Study as a whole: Most donors, more than 80% of a few hundred genotyped, fell in the Caucasian-associated ancestry cluster.

The germline V gene encodes CDR1 SGHTA and CDR2 FQGNSA. The CDR3 spans 15 residues. Trimming removed 3 bases from V and 2 bases from J; junction bases left unmatched: 5. 13 Jbeta primers and 60 Vbeta primers were used for the PCR. Some clones are missing from TCRdb's copy, which holds only in-frame ones; the method was immunoSEQ multiplex PCR. The sample lists 110,000 to 150,000 clones, approximately 84% seen once, with 9.7% in the top ten. Notes on the study in general: An analysis was carried out later, and it reportedly showed fewer N-insertions in an Asian-associated ancestry cluster than the approximately 670-donor mean. Donor immune exposure was known only as CMV serostatus.

This clone was counted once. Its antigen remains unknown. The sample comprised PBMCs. The origin of this receptor is a woman aged 55-70 years in good health and CMV-seropositive. The chain carries TRBV7-2 and TRBJ2-3, with 7 bases lining up with TRBD1. The CDR3 region has the DNA TGTGCCAGCAGCTTCCTGGGACAGCCCACAGATACGCAGTATTTT. It encodes CASSFLGQPTDTQYF.